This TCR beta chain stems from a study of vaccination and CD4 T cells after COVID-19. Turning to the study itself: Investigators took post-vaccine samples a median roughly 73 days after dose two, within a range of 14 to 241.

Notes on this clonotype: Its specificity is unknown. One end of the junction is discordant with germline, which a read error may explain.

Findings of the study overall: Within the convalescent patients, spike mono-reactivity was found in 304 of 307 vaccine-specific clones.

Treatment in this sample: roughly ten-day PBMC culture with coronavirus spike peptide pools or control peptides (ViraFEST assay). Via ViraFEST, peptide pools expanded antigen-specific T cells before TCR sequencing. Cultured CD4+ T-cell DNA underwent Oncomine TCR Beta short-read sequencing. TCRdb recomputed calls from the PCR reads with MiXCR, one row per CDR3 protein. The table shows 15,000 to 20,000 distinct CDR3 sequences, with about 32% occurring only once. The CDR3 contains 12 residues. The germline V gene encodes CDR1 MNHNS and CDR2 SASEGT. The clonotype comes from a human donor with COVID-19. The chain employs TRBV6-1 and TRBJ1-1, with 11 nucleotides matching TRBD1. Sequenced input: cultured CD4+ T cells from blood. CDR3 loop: CASSEGQGAAFF. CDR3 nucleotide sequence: TGTGCCAGCAGCGAAGGACAGGGGGCTGCTTTCTTT.